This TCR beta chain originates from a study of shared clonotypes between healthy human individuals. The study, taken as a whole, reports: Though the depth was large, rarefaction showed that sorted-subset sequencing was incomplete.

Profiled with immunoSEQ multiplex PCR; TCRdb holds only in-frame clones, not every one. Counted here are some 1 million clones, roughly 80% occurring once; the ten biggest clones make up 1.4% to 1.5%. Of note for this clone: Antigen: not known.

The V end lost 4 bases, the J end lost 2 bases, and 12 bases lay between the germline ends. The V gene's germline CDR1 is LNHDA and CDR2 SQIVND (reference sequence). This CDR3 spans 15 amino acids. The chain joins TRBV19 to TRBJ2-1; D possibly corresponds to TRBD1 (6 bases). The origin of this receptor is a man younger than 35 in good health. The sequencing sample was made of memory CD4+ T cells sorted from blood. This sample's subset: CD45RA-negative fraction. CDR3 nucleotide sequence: TGTGCCAGTAGTAAAGGACAGATTCCCTACAATGAGCAGTTCTTC. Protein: CASSKGQIPYNEQFF.